This TCR beta chain was obtained from a study of blood T cell repertoires in COVID-19. The table came from immunoSEQ multiplex PCR; TCRdb's copy has only in-frame clones and leaves some out. The sample includes 69,000 or so clones, roughly four fifths seen only once; the top ten take around 10%. Trimming took 0 bases from V and 0 from J, leaving 9 bases between them. The CDR3 is made up of 16 amino acids. Per germline, CDR1 SGHDT and CDR2 YYEEEE. Material: peripheral blood. The rearrangement joins TRBV5-6 to TRBJ1-4; D ambiguous. The source of this sequence is a woman of 80 years or more with acute or convalescent COVID-19. CDR3: CASSLGWETTNEKLFF. CDR3 sequence (DNA): TGTGCCAGCAGCTTGGGTTGGGAGACAACTAATGAAAAACTGTTTTTT.